Following are 23 T cell receptor beta chains from one sample sequenced in a study of OX40 agonist ivuxolimab in advanced cancers. The method was immunoSEQ multiplex PCR; TCRdb's version includes in-frame clones alone and lacks a portion of them. The sample has approximately 62,000 clones; 92% are singletons. The specimen comprised CD4+ or CD8+ T cells sorted from blood, sampled in a trial of the OX40 agonist ivuxolimab. Receptors were obtained from an adult with an advanced solid tumor such as melanoma, head and neck, liver or kidney cancer.

The chain couples TRBV29-1 to TRBJ2-1; no reliable D call. CDR1 SQVTM and CDR2 ANQGSEA come from the germline V gene. Trimming cost V 7 bases and J 2 bases, with 15 bases left between them. The CDR3 has 14 amino acids. This chain's CDR3 is CSGHSASTYNEQFF. The CDR3 DNA sequence: TGCAGCGGGCATTCAGCCTCAACCTACAATGAGCAGTTCTTC.

The chain links TRBV7-9 to TRBJ2-7, with 10 nucleotides matching TRBD1. Germline lookup yields CDR1 SEHNR and CDR2 FQNEAQ (reference sequence). The trim removed 3 bases at V and 3 bases at J, leaving 5 bases unmatched. This CDR3 spans 15 amino acids. CDR3 protein: CASSFRQGANYEQYF. The CDR3 DNA reads TGTGCCAGCAGCTTTCGACAGGGGGCTAACTACGAGCAGTACTTC. Using reference TRBV7-9 and TRBJ2-7 for the parts outside the CDR3, the full variable domain is DTGVSQNPRHKITKRGQNVTFRCDPISEHNRLYWYRQTLGQGPEFLTYFQNEAQLEKSRLLSDRFSAERPKGSFSTLEIQRTEQGDSAMYLCASSFRQGANYEQYFGPGTRLTVT.

The chain employs TRBV7-3 and TRBJ1-1; D gene uncertain. CDR1 and CDR2 from the germline V gene are SGHTA and FQGTGA. Trimming left V 3 bases short and J 1 base short, with 6 bases between. This CDR3 is built from 13 residues. The CDR3 bases are TGTGCCAGCAGCTTCGAAGGGAACACTGAAGCTTTCTTT. Protein sequence: CASSFEGNTEAFF. The full variable domain, completed using reference TRBV7-3 and TRBJ1-1, is GAGVSQTPSNKVTEKGKYVELRCDPISGHTALYWYRQSLGQGPEFLIYFQGTGAADDSGLPNDRFFAVRPEGSVSTLKIQRTERGDSAVYLCASSFEGNTEAFFGQGTRLTVV.

The chain employs TRBV13 and TRBJ2-7; D tentatively reads TRBD1 or TRBD2 (6 bases each). The CDR3 sequence is 13 residues long. Germline V gene data show CDR1 as PRHDT and CDR2 as FYEKMQ (reference sequence). Trimming left V 5 bases short and J 5 bases short, with 13 bases between. The CDR3 sequence: CASSVRGLDEQYF. The CDR3, as DNA: TGTGCCAGCAGCGTACGGGGGCTGGACGAGCAGTACTTC. The whole variable domain, filled in from reference TRBV13 and TRBJ2-7, reads AAGVIQSPRHLIKEKRETATLKCYPIPRHDTVYWYQQGPGQDPQFLISFYEKMQSDKGSIPDRFSAQQFSDYHSELNMSSLELGDSALYFCASSVRGLDEQYFGPGTRLTVT.

CDR3 DNA sequence: TGTGCCAGCAGCTCAACCGACAGGGGGCTGGAGACCCAGTACTTC. This translates into CASSSTDRGLETQYF. This chain uses TRBV7-2 with TRBJ2-5; 10 bases match TRBD1. Germline V lookup: CDR1 SGHTA, CDR2 FQGNSA. V was clipped by 4 bases and J by 5 bases; unmatched bases: 7. CDR3 size: 15 residues. Full variable domain (missing parts from reference TRBV7-2 and TRBJ2-5): GAGVSQSPSNKVTEKGKDVELRCDPISGHTALYWYRQSLGQGLEFLIYFQGNSAPDKSGLPSDRFSAERTGGSVSTLTIQRTQQEDSAVYLCASSSTDRGLETQYFGPGTRLLVL.

This rearrangement joins TRBV6-5 to TRBJ2-5; 7 nucleotides line up with TRBD1. Germline V lookup: CDR1 MNHEY, CDR2 SVGAGI. V lost 6 bases, J lost 3 bases, and 4 bases stayed unmatched. The CDR3 loop spans 13 amino acids. In DNA, the CDR3 is TGTGCCAGCAGCCCCGGACAGGAAGAGACCCAGTACTTC. The encoded protein is CASSPGQEETQYF.

The chain uses TRBV4-2 and TRBJ2-1; TRBD1 is a possible D gene (5 bases). CDR1 LGHNA and CDR2 YNFKEQ come from the germline V gene. Between the trimmed V and J ends, which lost 6 bases and 0 bases, there was a span of 12 bases. This CDR3 comprises 15 residues. CDR3 residues: CASRRTPSSYNEQFF. The CDR3 DNA reads TGTGCCAGCAGACGGACACCAAGCTCCTACAATGAGCAGTTCTTC.

Of note for this clone: At one end the junction does not follow the germline gene, possibly because of a read error. The gene calls are TRBV19 and TRBJ1-6, with a weak D call TRBD1 (5 bases). This CDR3 is built from 14 residues. Looked up from germline, CDR1 is LNHDA and CDR2 is SQIVND (reference sequence). In DNA, the CDR3 is TGTGCCAATAGTTGGGGGGAACCTAATTCACCCCTCCACTTT. Encoded protein: CANSWGEPNSPLHF. The whole variable domain, filled in from reference TRBV19 and TRBJ1-6, reads DGGITQSPKYLFRKEGQNVTLSCEQNLNHDAMYWYRQDPGQGLRLIYYSQIVNDFQKGDIAEGYSVSREKKESFPLTVTSAQKNPTAFYLCANSWGEPNSPLHFGNGTRLTVT.

The V call is TRBV6-5, the J call TRBJ2-6; D is uncertain. V was shortened by 6 bases and J by 1 base, with 4 bases between the two germline ends. The CDR3 has 13 amino acids. CDR1 and CDR2 from the germline V gene are MNHEY and SVGAGI. As DNA, the CDR3 is TGTGCCAGCAGCACGTCTGGGGCCAACGTCCTGACTTTC. This encodes CASSTSGANVLTF.

CDR3 bases: TGTGCCAGCAGTGAAAATCCTTGGGAGCAGTTCTTC. It is translated as CASSENPWEQFF. The rearrangement uses TRBV6-1 and TRBJ2-1; D unresolved. The germline V gene encodes CDR1 MNHNS and CDR2 SASEGT. V lost 2 bases, J lost 10 bases, and 9 bases lay in between. The length of the CDR3 is 12 residues.

The chain links TRBV27 to TRBJ2-7; D is unclear. CDR1 is MNHEY and CDR2 is SMNVEV in the germline V gene (reference sequence). The ends were cut back, 0 bases at V and 3 bases at J, with 6 bases in the middle. The CDR3 consists of 13 residues. The CDR3 reads CASSLSAGYEQYF. DNA of the CDR3: TGTGCCAGCAGTTTATCGGCAGGCTACGAGCAGTACTTC.

The CDR3 DNA reads TGTGCCAGTAGTATTGCCGAGTATAGCAATCAGCCCCAGCATTTT. Protein sequence: CASSIAEYSNQPQHF. The gene calls are TRBV19 and TRBJ1-5; D remains unclear. The CDR3 loop spans 15 amino acids. Germline V gene sequence: CDR1 LNHDA, CDR2 SQIVND (reference sequence). V shed 3 bases and J shed 0 bases, with 9 bases lying between them.

This sequence joins TRBV29-1 and TRBJ2-1; TRBD1 matches 11 bases. The CDR3 spans 17 residues. V gave up 2 bases and J gave up 8 bases; unmatched junction bases: 14. Germline V gene sequence: CDR1 SQVTM, CDR2 ANQGSEA. The CDR3 region is CSVERDRGKAGSHEQFF. CDR3 coding DNA: TGCAGCGTTGAACGGGACAGGGGGAAGGCTGGGAGCCATGAGCAGTTCTTC.

The chain recombines TRBV5-1 with TRBJ1-5; weak D call: TRBD1 (5 bases). The CDR3 runs 15 residues. With 4 bases removed from V and 7 bases from J, the gap between germline ends came to 18 bases. CDR1 and CDR2 from the germline V gene are SGHRS and YFSETQ. The DNA for the CDR3 is TGCGCCAGCAGCCCCGGGACTTCCTCCGGGCAGCCCCAGCATTTT. Translation gives CASSPGTSSGQPQHF.

This clone was detected only once. The chain recombines TRBV6-5 with TRBJ1-3; D is unclear. CDR3 length equals 12 residues. Trimming shortened V by 6 bases and J by 4 bases, and 7 bases separated the two germline ends. From germline, CDR1 is MNHEY and CDR2 SVGAGI. The CDR3 nucleotides are TGTGCCAGCAGAGACCGGGGAAACACCATATATTTT. Translating gives CASRDRGNTIYF.

The CDR3 bases are TGTGCCAGCAGCTCACCGGGACAGGGGAATAGAAACGAGCAGTACTTC. It translates to CASSSPGQGNRNEQYF. This rearrangement joins TRBV5-6 to TRBJ2-7, with 10 nucleotides matching TRBD1. This CDR3 region has 16 residues. The V gene end was trimmed by 3 bases and the J gene end by 5 bases; junction bases not matched to a gene: 11. CDR1 and CDR2 from the germline V gene are SGHDT and YYEEEE.

This sequence joins TRBV5-1 and TRBJ1-1, with D possibly matching TRBD1 (5 bases). The CDR3 spans 12 residues. V shed 0 bases and J shed 6 bases, with 6 bases lying between them. Germline V CDR1 and CDR2: SGHRS, YFSETQ. The CDR3 sequence is CASSLVGPEAFF. The CDR3 DNA sequence: TGCGCCAGCAGCTTGGTGGGACCTGAAGCTTTCTTT.

CDR3 protein: CASSEAYVLRDSDGYTF. The CDR3 DNA is TGTGCCAGCAGTGAAGCTTATGTCCTCCGGGACAGCGATGGCTACACCTTC. V usage is TRBV6-1 and J usage is TRBJ1-2, with TRBD1 matching over 7 bases. V lost 0 bases, J lost 6 bases, and 13 bases stayed unmatched. This CDR3 has 17 amino acids. The V gene's germline CDR1 is MNHNS and CDR2 SASEGT.

The CDR3 region has the DNA TGTGCCAGCAGTCCTCGGGATTACTACGAGCAGTACTTC. Translated: CASSPRDYYEQYF. This chain connects TRBV27 to TRBJ2-7; tentatively, D is TRBD2 (5 bases). From germline, CDR1 is MNHEY and CDR2 SMNVEV (reference sequence). V lost 5 bases and J 3 bases, leaving 11 bases between the germline ends. The CDR3 is 13 amino acids.

This chain joins TRBV4-1 and TRBJ2-5; 9 bases line up with TRBD2. J lost 2 bases, V lost 1 base, and 5 bases had no gene match. In germline, CDR1 is MGHRA, CDR2 YSYEKL. The CDR3 consists of 16 residues. CDR3 bases: TGCGCCAGCAGCCAAGTGACGACTAGCGGACAAGAGACCCAGTACTTC. This translates into CASSQVTTSGQETQYF.

The V gene is TRBV15, the J gene TRBJ2-3; D is undetermined. V lost 1 base, J lost 4 bases, and 12 bases lay in between. This CDR3 contains 15 residues. Germline-derived CDR1 and CDR2 are LNHNV and YYDKDF (reference sequence). DNA for the CDR3: TGTGCCACCAGCAGAGCGCTAGGTGGCTCAGATACGCAGTATTTT. Residues: CATSRALGGSDTQYF.

The chain combines TRBV15 with TRBJ2-7, with D perhaps matching TRBD1 (5 bases). There are 17 residues in the CDR3. Germline CDR1 is LNHNV and CDR2 is YYDKDF (reference sequence). Trimming left V 0 bases short and J 3 bases short, with 18 bases between. Written as DNA, the CDR3 is TGTGCCACCAGCAGAGATTGGGGTCAGGGCGAAAACTACGAGCAGTACTTC. Its protein is CATSRDWGQGENYEQYF.

The chain couples TRBV7-9 to TRBJ2-2, with 12 bases lining up with TRBD2. The V segment lost 5 bases and the J segment 6 bases; nucleotides outside the gene matches: 4. This CDR3 has 15 amino acids. The germline V gene has CDR1 SEHNR and CDR2 FQNEAQ (reference sequence). The CDR3 here is CASSPSGGVAGELFF. As DNA, the CDR3 is TGTGCCAGCAGCCCTAGCGGGGGGGTCGCCGGGGAGCTGTTTTTT.